This T cell receptor beta chain was profiled in a study of T cells in Graves' hyperthyroidism and ophthalmopathy. Study outcomes and limitations: Stable hyperthyroidism was separated from ophthalmopathy by a model based on 13 V-J features.

CDR1 and CDR2 (germline): SGHAT, FQNNGV. CDR3 length: 16 residues. Losses at the gene ends were 5 bases for V and 4 bases for J; bases not matched to a gene: 13. The investigators amplified TCR beta CDR3 regions from RNA transcripts. Initially, a first-round RT-PCR of the TCR CDR3 employed the HTBI primer set. MiXCR, run by TCRdb on the multiplex PCR reads, gives a single entry per CDR3 protein. The data hold hundreds of thousands of distinct CDR3 sequences, with roughly a sixth observed a single time. To note about this clonotype: Its antigen is not identified.

The clonotype originates from a woman in her forties or fifties with Graves' hyperthyroidism that later progressed to Graves' ophthalmopathy. The chain links TRBV11-2 to TRBJ1-2, with 7 bases aligning to TRBD1. Sample: blood. CDR3 DNA sequence: TGTGCCAGCAGCCGCCGGGGTACAGGGGAGAGCTATGGCTACACCTTC. Residues: CASSRRGTGESYGYTF.